Listed below are T cell receptor beta chains from one sample, sequenced in a study of response to subunit inactivated influenza vaccine. TCRdb reprocessed the RT-PCR reads via MiXCR and lists one record per CDR3 protein. Among about 540,000 distinct CDR3 sequences listed, approximately 24% were seen once. These data were also reused for a study on T cells expressing NK-cell markers.

The sample in question was CD4+ T cells sorted from PBMCs, obtained 12 days after vaccination. The receptor set was obtained from a man aged 50 to 60 who received an inactivated influenza vaccine. Both conserved end residues are trimmed from each CDR3. Not every row has a clone size; where given, it reads once, few, many or a size class.

TRBJ2-7,NA,TRBV6-2/TRBV6-3,ASRTGTSVYEQY
TRBJ2-1,NA,TRBV20-1,SADTDRGGEQF
TRBJ2-7,NA,TRBV5-4,ASSHGGTTYEQY
TRBJ2-7,many,TRBV2,ASSEGPYEQY
TRBJ2-6,NA,TRBV6-6,ASSRGTSGANVLT
TRBJ2-3,few,TRBV7-3,ASSLNRTRPVGPTDTQY
TRBJ2-1,NA,TRBV9,ASSATGTSGMVEQF
TRBJ2-3,many,TRBV5-1,ASSLAVPDTQY
TRBJ2-1,many,TRBV20-1,SASRVREGTTNEQF
TRBJ2-5,few,TRBV7-8,ASRGAGGPSETQY
TRBJ2-5,few,TRBV28,ASTIAGLETQY
TRBJ1-3,NA,TRBV20-1,SAAGTGKDGNTIY
TRBJ2-1,few,TRBV20-1,SARDPSGQGAVYNEQF
TRBJ1-4,NA,TRBV20-1,SAKNYATNEKLF
TRBJ2-5,many,TRBV6-1,ASSGGTGGKMTQY
TRBJ2-1,few,TRBV11-2,ASSLLAGGGDEQF
TRBJ2-2,many,TRBV6-2/TRBV6-3,ASSYRTGTGDTGELF
TRBJ2-7,NA,TRBV6-5,ASSYSTSGGAYEQY
TRBJ2-7,few,TRBV15,ATSPGTGAGYEQY
TRBJ2-1,NA,TRBV20-1,SARDATGGSYNEQF
TRBJ1-1,few,TRBV29-1,SGTKGTPNTEAF
TRBJ2-1,few,TRBV6-2/TRBV6-3,ASSDTGTRRYNEQF
TRBJ1-2,NA,TRBV20-1,SGYRGQHGYT
TRBJ2-5,many,TRBV10-3,AINGQAEETQY
TRBJ2-2,few,TRBV6-2/TRBV6-3,ASSYGTTNTGELF
TRBJ2-4,NA,TRBV29-1,SVEPRTGIQY
TRBJ1-3,NA,TRBV7-9,ASSQRGNPLSGNTIY
TRBJ2-7,NA,TRBV6-2/TRBV6-3,ASSWASYEQY
TRBJ2-1,NA,TRBV28,ASSLRLAGYSSYNEQF
TRBJ2-7,NA,TRBV7-2,ASSTLAATYEQY
TRBJ2-3,many,TRBV20-1,SAKATSTDTQY
TRBJ2-1,few,TRBV14,ASSKTLREVPGSGQSSYNEQF
TRBJ2-4,few,TRBV4-3,ASSQDSLTGGGAKNIQY
TRBJ1-1,NA,TRBV27,ASSPNPSFTEAF
TRBJ2-1,few,TRBV11-2,ASSARAGAYNEQF
TRBJ2-1,few,TRBV12-3/TRBV12-4,ASSPGTGWGRGLYEQF
TRBJ1-5,NA,TRBV5-6,ASSLSLGSNQPQH
TRBJ1-4,NA,TRBV7-2,ASSYPGVGRPGKLF
TRBJ2-1,NA,TRBV19,ASSLSAGSSYNEQF
TRBJ2-7,NA,TRBV27,ASSFDRGPYEQY